These 27 T cell receptor beta chains originate from one sample sequenced in a study of blood T cells in healthy people across ages. A second PCR of about 6 to 11 cycles used a sample-barcoded 5' primer and a J-beta primer mix. TCRdb reanalysed the 5' RACE reads using MiXCR and keeps one entry per CDR3 protein. The sample has about 930,000 distinct CDR3 sequences; about 29% are singletons. A further study also used this sample, focusing on T cells of mothers and their children.

The material sequenced was blood. The receptors shown here come from a woman in her thirties or forties in good health.

V and J are TRBV28 and TRBJ1-2; D ambiguous. Per germline, CDR1 MDHEN and CDR2 SYDVKM. This CDR3 is 13 amino acids long. V was cut by 7 bases and J by 4 bases, with 13 bases left in between. The CDR3 reads CASIPAGSYGYTF. In DNA, the CDR3 is TGTGCCAGCATCCCCGCGGGGAGCTATGGCTACACCTTC.

This clonotype came up many times. V and J are TRBV28 and TRBJ2-7, with D possibly being TRBD1 or TRBD2 (5 bases each). V was trimmed by 6 bases and J by 5 bases, leaving 20 bases between them. This CDR3 spans 15 amino acids. Germline V gene sequence: CDR1 MDHEN, CDR2 SYDVKM. This CDR3 reads CASRRRDRHYDEQYF. CDR3 in DNA: TGTGCCAGCAGACGACGGGACCGACACTATGACGAGCAGTACTTC.

J is TRBJ2-3 and V is TRBV29-1; 13 bases map to TRBD2. CDR3 length: 14 residues. Germline V gene sequence: CDR1 SQVTM, CDR2 ANQGSEA. After removal of 4 bases from V and 4 bases from J, the junction contained 2 bases not matched to a gene. The CDR3 is CSVAGLAGADTQYF. The CDR3 DNA reads as TGCAGCGTTGCCGGACTAGCGGGAGCAGATACGCAGTATTTT.

This clonotype has only a few counts. The chain employs TRBV5-1 and TRBJ2-3; no definite D call. Deletions cut 0 bases from V and 2 bases from J, with 13 bases between. CDR1 is SGHRS, CDR2 YFSETQ, per germline. The CDR3 sequence is 16 residues long. Here the CDR3 reads CASSLVAGTYTDTQYF. CDR3 nucleotide sequence: TGCGCCAGCAGCTTGGTCGCCGGAACGTACACAGATACGCAGTATTTT. Full variable domain (outside the CDR3, taken from reference TRBV5-1 and TRBJ2-3): KAGVTQTPRYLIKTRGQQVTLSCSPISGHRSVSWYQQTPGQGLQFLFEYFSETQRNKGNFPGRFSGRQFSNSRSEMNVSTLELGDSALYLCASSLVAGTYTDTQYFGPGTRLTVL.

CDR3 protein: CASSSPPGLGQFF. In DNA form, the CDR3 reads TGTGCCAGCAGCTCTCCCCCGGGGTTGGGGCAGTTCTTC. The genes are TRBV3-1 and TRBJ2-1; D might be TRBD2 (5 bases). The CDR3 consists of 13 residues. V was clipped by 5 bases and J by 12 bases, with 17 bases between them. Germline-derived CDR1 and CDR2 are LGHDT and YNNKEL (reference sequence).

This clonotype was seen at least ten times. The chain recombines TRBV15 with TRBJ2-5; TRBD2 agrees at 11 bases. From germline, CDR1 is LNHNV and CDR2 YYDKDF (reference sequence). This CDR3 region has 15 residues. The V and J ends lost 4 bases and 5 bases, in that order; junction bases with no gene match: 6. DNA of the CDR3: TGTGCCACCAGCACCGGGACTAGCGGAGGCGAGACCCAGTACTTC. It specifies CATSTGTSGGETQYF. The full variable domain, completed using reference TRBV15 and TRBJ2-5, is DAMVIQNPRYQVTQFGKPVTLSCSQTLNHNVMYWYQQKSSQAPKLLFHYYDKDFNNEADTPDNFQSRRPNTSFCFLDIRSPGLGDTAMYLCATSTGTSGGETQYFGPGTRLLVL.

This clonotype has a count of ten or more. In DNA form, the CDR3 reads TGCAGCGTTGCAGAATTAGGCAAAAACATTCAGTACTTC. Translation gives CSVAELGKNIQYF. The gene calls are TRBV29-1 and TRBJ2-4; D ambiguous. Trimming left V 4 bases short and J 3 bases short, with 10 bases between. Germline CDR1 SQVTM, CDR2 ANQGSEA. The CDR3 loop spans 13 amino acids. Complete variable domain (other parts from reference TRBV29-1 and TRBJ2-4): SAVISQKPSRDICQRGTSLTIQCQVDSQVTMMFWYRQQPGQSLTLIATANQGSEATYESGFVIDKFPISRPNLTFSTLTVSNMSPEDSSIYLCSVAELGKNIQYFGAGTRLSVL.

This clonotype was counted at least ten times. The V and J genes are TRBV6-1 and TRBJ1-2, with D perhaps TRBD1 (5 bases). V was trimmed by 4 bases and J by 3 bases, leaving 12 bases between them. CDR3 length: 14 amino acids. The germline CDR1 and CDR2 sequences are MNHNS and SASEGT. CDR3 nucleotides: TGTGCCAGCAGTGCATCCCGGGGCGACTATGGCTACACCTTC. It codes for CASSASRGDYGYTF.

The chain joins TRBV5-1 to TRBJ2-5; 7 nucleotides line up with TRBD1. Germline CDR1 reads SGHRS; CDR2 reads YFSETQ. V lost 2 bases and J lost 5; bases outside the gene matches: 6. The length of the CDR3 is 14 residues. CDR3 DNA sequence: TGCGCCAGCAGCTTTGGACAGGAGGTGGAGACCCAGTACTTC. The encoded protein is CASSFGQEVETQYF. Filled out from reference TRBV5-1 and TRBJ2-5, the complete variable domain reads KAGVTQTPRYLIKTRGQQVTLSCSPISGHRSVSWYQQTPGQGLQFLFEYFSETQRNKGNFPGRFSGRQFSNSRSEMNVSTLELGDSALYLCASSFGQEVETQYFGPGTRLLVL.

Notes on this clonotype: A read error may explain this, as a much larger clone is one base away. The rearrangement joins TRBV6-4 to TRBJ2-1; a possible D gene is TRBD1 (6 bases). The germline CDR1 and CDR2 sequences are MRHNA and SNTAGT. The CDR3 loop spans 13 amino acids. The CDR3 here is CAGSGDTYNEQFF. The CDR3 coding sequence is TGTGCCGGCAGTGGGGACACCTACAATGAGCAGTTCTTC.

This clonotype has a single count. The CDR3 DNA is TGCAGTATGGGACAGGGGTCAGATACGCAGTATTTT. It encodes CSMGQGSDTQYF. V is TRBV20-1 and J is TRBJ2-3; 10 nucleotides line up with TRBD1. Germline CDR1 reads DFQATT; CDR2 reads SNEGSKA (reference sequence). The CDR3 spans 12 residues. V shed 8 bases, J shed 4 bases, and the junction held 3 bases outside the gene matches.

This clonotype has ten or more counts. The chain uses TRBV7-9 and TRBJ1-2, with D unclear. CDR1 is SEHNR and CDR2 is FQNEAQ in the germline V gene (reference sequence). This CDR3 is built from 11 residues. Between the trimmed V and J ends, which lost 2 bases and 7 bases, there was a span of 5 bases. The CDR3 loop is CASSLMGGYTF. Written as DNA, the CDR3 is TGTGCCAGCAGCTTAATGGGTGGCTACACCTTC.

This clonotype was counted ten times or more. This chain joins TRBV4-3 and TRBJ2-3, with D perhaps assigned TRBD1 or TRBD2 (5 bases each). Germline V gives CDR1 LGHNA, CDR2 YSLEER. The V gene lost 0 bases and the J gene lost 6 bases, with 7 bases spanning the gap. This CDR3 has 13 amino acids. CDR3 bases: TGCGCCAGCAGCCAAGATTGGGGGGATACGCAGTATTTT. Encoded protein: CASSQDWGDTQYF.

This clonotype appeared many times. The chain recombines TRBV10-3 with TRBJ2-4, with TRBD2 as a possible D gene (6 bases). Germline V gene sequence: CDR1 ENHRY, CDR2 SYGVKD. V was cut by 0 bases and J by 7 bases, with 10 bases left in between. The CDR3 covers 14 residues. The CDR3 here is CAISESGGRNIQYF. The CDR3 bases are TGTGCCATCAGTGAGTCTGGAGGGCGGAACATTCAGTACTTC.

This clonotype was seen only once. The V gene is TRBV7-2, the J gene TRBJ2-3; no definite D call. This CDR3 contains 16 residues. The germline V gene has CDR1 SGHTA and CDR2 FQGNSA. Trimming cost V 5 bases and J 4 bases, with 19 bases left between them. The CDR3 sequence is CASSAPGAYGADTQYF. DNA of the CDR3: TGTGCCAGCAGCGCCCCAGGAGCTTATGGCGCAGATACGCAGTATTTT.

The rearrangement joins TRBV20-1 to TRBJ2-1, with TRBD2 matching over 10 bases. This CDR3 is built from 17 residues. Germline trimming cut 4 bases from V and 8 bases from J; bases unmatched to any gene: 17. Per the germline V gene, CDR1 is DFQATT and CDR2 is SNEGSKA (reference sequence). CDR3 coding DNA: TGCAGTGCTACGGGACTGAGCGGGGGGGCCGGAACAGATGAGCAGTTCTTC. Translation gives CSATGLSGGAGTDEQFF.

Worth noting for this clonotype: It may be a read error: a sequence one base away is much more abundant. The chain links TRBV20-1 to TRBJ2-5, with a tentative D call TRBD1 (6 bases). This CDR3 contains 15 residues. Germline CDR1 DFQATT, CDR2 SNEGSKA (reference sequence). Trimming pared 0 bases from V and 5 bases from J, leaving 16 bases between. CDR3: CSARDWTDSRETQYF. The CDR3 nucleotides are TGCAGTGCTAGAGATTGGACAGACAGTAGGGAGACCCAGTACTTC.

On this clonotype: Germline and junction disagree at one end, which may indicate a read error. The V and J genes are TRBV11-2 and TRBJ2-7; 7 nucleotides line up with TRBD1. CDR3 length equals 16 residues. CDR1 SGHAT and CDR2 FQNNGV come from the germline V gene. CDR3 DNA sequence: TGTGCCAGTAGCTCCCTGCTCGGGACAGATCCCTACGAGCAGTACTTC. Translating it yields CASSSLLGTDPYEQYF.

This clonotype was detected many times. A read error may account for a junction end that differs from germline. The genes are TRBV5-1 and TRBJ2-7; D is uncertain. The germline CDR1 and CDR2 sequences are SGHRS and YFSETQ. CDR3 length equals 13 residues. CDR3 nucleotide sequence: TGTGCCAGCAGCTTAGAATCCTCCTACGAGCAGTACTTC. Amino acids: CASSLESSYEQYF.

The V gene is TRBV18, the J gene TRBJ2-7; TRBD1 aligns across 8 bases. Germline lookup yields CDR1 KGHSH and CDR2 LQKENI. With 8 bases clipped from V and 3 bases from J, the junction kept 6 bases outside the gene matches. This CDR3 comprises 13 residues. CDR3 amino acids: CASADGQGYEQYF. CDR3 DNA: TGTGCCAGCGCGGACGGACAGGGCTACGAGCAGTACTTC.

This clonotype came up a few times. The chain couples TRBV29-1 to TRBJ1-1; tentative D call: TRBD1 (6 bases). The CDR3 is 13 residues long. CDR1 is SQVTM, CDR2 ANQGSEA, per germline. The V end was cut by 7 bases, the J end by 5 bases, with 17 bases between. The CDR3 region has the DNA TGCAGCGGGCTAGGGGGGGCCTGGACTGAAGCTTTCTTT. Its translation: CSGLGGAWTEAFF.

This clonotype appeared a few times. The J gene is TRBJ2-7, the V gene TRBV28; 8 bases fit TRBD1. CDR1 is MDHEN and CDR2 is SYDVKM in the germline V gene. J lost 0 bases, V lost 8 bases, and 6 bases had no gene match. The CDR3 runs 14 residues. The DNA for the CDR3 is TGTGCCAGCCGGGGTGACAGGGGCTCCTACGAGCAGTACTTC. Residues: CASRGDRGSYEQYF.

The gene calls are TRBV20-1 and TRBJ1-6; TRBD1 agrees at 8 bases. V trimming: 6 bases; J trimming: 8 bases; junction bases outside the gene matches: 9. Germline lookup yields CDR1 DFQATT and CDR2 SNEGSKA (reference sequence). CDR3 size: 14 residues. The CDR3 region is CSAPTRGRDSPLHF. The CDR3 DNA reads as TGCAGTGCGCCGACCAGGGGGCGGGATTCACCCCTCCACTTT.

This clonotype was observed a handful of times. The chain couples TRBV29-1 to TRBJ2-3; D call uncertain. The germline V gene encodes CDR1 SQVTM and CDR2 ANQGSEA. CDR3 length: 12 amino acids. V lost 4 bases, J lost 2 bases, and 7 bases lay in between. The CDR3 loop reads CSVANPTDTQYF. DNA of the CDR3: TGCAGCGTTGCGAACCCCACAGATACGCAGTATTTT.

V gene TRBV9 combines with J gene TRBJ1-3; 7 bases align to TRBD1. The CDR3 is 18 residues long. Trimming at V came to 5 bases and at J to 1 base, leaving 15 bases not matched to a gene. CDR1 is SGDLS and CDR2 is YYNGEE in the germline V gene. The CDR3 reads CASSEQTGTRTSGNTIYF. CDR3 in DNA: TGTGCCAGCAGTGAGCAGACAGGGACTAGAACGTCTGGAAACACCATATATTTT.

This clonotype occurred many times. The genes are TRBV7-2 and TRBJ2-4; a possible D gene is TRBD2 (6 bases). CDR3 length: 14 residues. The germline CDR1 and CDR2 sequences are SGHTA and FQGNSA. The V end was cut by 3 bases, the J end by 8 bases, with 14 bases between. Written as DNA, the CDR3 is TGTGCCAGCAGCTTCCCCGGGACTCCCGACATTCAGTACTTC. It is translated as CASSFPGTPDIQYF.

This clonotype showed up many times. This chain links TRBV20-1 with TRBJ2-5; perhaps TRBD1 as D (6 bases). Trimming took off 0 bases at V and 5 bases at J, with 16 bases between the two ends. The CDR3 totals 15 residues. Germline CDR1 is DFQATT and CDR2 is SNEGSKA (reference sequence). This chain's CDR3 is CSARDGGRVGETQYF. CDR3 nucleotide sequence: TGCAGTGCTAGAGATGGGGGCAGGGTAGGGGAGACCCAGTACTTC.